Listed below are T cell receptor beta chains from one sample, sequenced in a study of cytomegalovirus exposure and HLA in healthy donors. TCRdb's copy holds only in-frame clones and misses some; the assay was immunoSEQ multiplex PCR. The table includes approximately 170,000 clones, over 80% detected once. Sequencing was done on a sample of PBMCs. Receptors originate from a man aged 25-40 years in good health and CMV-seropositive. Both conserved end residues are part of each CDR3. A D gene is named only where the DNA matches it firmly. Clone size, where shown, is once, few, many, or a class for clones that have expanded.

V,D,J,size,DNA,CDR3
TRBV19,-,TRBJ1-4,-,TGTGCCAGTAGTCCACGGGATGAAAAACTGTTTTTT,CASSPRDEKLFF
TRBV6-6,TRBD1,TRBJ1-3,-,TGTGCCAGCAGTTACTCGACAGGGAGAGCTGGAAACACCATATATTTT,CASSYSTGRAGNTIYF
TRBV19,TRBD2,TRBJ2-3,-,TGTGCCAGCCTCCGGACTAGTGGCACAGATACGCAGTATTTT,CASLRTSGTDTQYF
TRBV18,-,TRBJ2-7,-,TGTGCCAGCTCACCAATCGGTCTTTACGAGCAGTACTTC,CASSPIGLYEQYF
TRBV19,TRBD1,TRBJ1-2,-,TGTGCCAGTAGGCCTGGGGGGACAGCTACTAACTATGGCTACACCTTC,CASRPGGTATNYGYTF
TRBV6-6,-,TRBJ1-2,-,TGTGCCAGCAGTCCCGACAGGCGGCGGGGCTACACCTTC,CASSPDRRRGYTF
TRBV5-4,-,TRBJ1-1,-,TGTGCCACCAGACGGGTCCAGAACACTGAAGCTTTCTTT,CATRRVQNTEAFF
TRBV6-6,TRBD1,TRBJ2-7,-,TGTGCCAGCAATCACCAATCCGGGACAGTTCACTACGAGCAGTACTTC,CASNHQSGTVHYEQYF
TRBV23-1,TRBD1,TRBJ1-1,-,TGCGCCAGCAGTCAAGGGTTGGGACAGGGGCCGAAGAACACTGAAGCTTTCTTT,CASSQGLGQGPKNTEAFF
TRBV5-1,-,TRBJ1-6,-,TGCGCCAGCAGCTTTCCAGGGAATAATTCACCCCTCCACTTT,CASSFPGNNSPLHF
TRBV15,-,TRBJ1-2,few,TGTGCCACAACACCCCGGAGTAACTATGGCTACACCTTC,CATTPRSNYGYTF
TRBV4-3,TRBD1,TRBJ2-3,-,TGCGCCAGCAGCCGGGACAGGGGGGCAGATACGCAGTATTTT,CASSRDRGADTQYF
TRBV7-6,-,TRBJ1-4,-,TGTGCCAGCAGCTTTTCTAGTTCGACCCACGAAACTAAACTGTTTTTT,CASSFSSSTHETKLFF
TRBV19,-,TRBJ1-2,-,TGTGCCAGTAGGGCGCAGGGGTCAAGTAACTATGGCTACACCTTC,CASRAQGSSNYGYTF
TRBV6-5,-,TRBJ2-7,-,TGTGCCAGCAGTTACTCCAGGCTCACCTACGAGCAGTACTTC,CASSYSRLTYEQYF
TRBV5-8,TRBD1,TRBJ2-3,-,TGTGCCAGCATCCCGGGACAGGGGAAAGGGACAGATACGCAGTATTTT,CASIPGQGKGTDTQYF
TRBV9,TRBD2,TRBJ2-5,-,TGTGCCAGCAGCGTGGGGGGTGGGACTACGCAAGAGACCCAGTACTTC,CASSVGGGTTQETQYF
TRBV18,-,TRBJ1-1,-,TGTGCCAGCTCACCAACGGGATTTGGAGGAACTGAAGCTTTCTTT,CASSPTGFGGTEAFF
TRBV14,-,TRBJ1-1,-,TGTGCCAGCAGCAAGGGGGTGGGGAACACTGAAGCTTTCTTT,CASSKGVGNTEAFF
TRBV15,-,TRBJ1-2,-,TGTGCCACCAGCAGAGCGTGGGGCAACTATGGCTACACCTTC,CATSRAWGNYGYTF
TRBV27,-,TRBJ2-7,-,TGTGCCAGCACAGACACAGGATCCTACGAGCAGTACTTC,CASTDTGSYEQYF
TRBV5-1,-,TRBJ2-3,once,TGCGCCAGCGTACAGGGTCTTGTTGACGATACGCAGTATTTT,CASVQGLVDDTQYF
TRBV11-2,-,TRBJ1-2,-,TGTGCCAGCAGCTTAGGGGAGGGGCCTATCTATGGCTACACCTTC,CASSLGEGPIYGYTF
TRBV5-1,-,TRBJ1-1,once,TGCGCCAGCACCTTGGGGGCAAGGAACACTGAAGCTTTCTTT,CASTLGARNTEAFF
TRBV13,TRBD1,TRBJ2-1,-,TGTGCCAGCACCCGGGACAGGGCGTCCTACAATGAGCAGTTCTTC,CASTRDRASYNEQFF
TRBV7-9,-,TRBJ2-1,-,TGTGCCAGCAGCACAGCTCCGGGACACGGCTCCTACAATGAGCAGTTCTTC,CASSTAPGHGSYNEQFF
TRBV7-8,TRBD1,TRBJ1-2,-,TGTGCCAGCAGCTTAAGGAGGGGGCGCATGGACTATGGCTACACCTTC,CASSLRRGRMDYGYTF
TRBV7-2,-,TRBJ2-7,-,TGTGCCAGCAGCCCAGGGCCTCCCCAGCAGTACTTC,CASSPGPPQQYF
TRBV7-9,-,TRBJ1-4,-,TGTGCCAGCAGCCGACAGGCAACTAATGAAAAACTGTTTTTT,CASSRQATNEKLFF
TRBV9,-,TRBJ2-2,once,TGTGCCAGCAGCCGGGTGGACACCGGGGAGCTGTTTTTT,CASSRVDTGELFF
TRBV5-6,-,TRBJ1-1,-,TGTGCCAGCAGCTTGGCAGTTCGGGGTCCCACTGAAGCTTTCTTT,CASSLAVRGPTEAFF
TRBV7-9,-,TRBJ1-1,-,TGTGCCAGCAGCTTAGGAGGAATGAACACTGAAGCTTTCTTT,CASSLGGMNTEAFF
TRBV9,-,TRBJ2-7,-,TGTGCCAGTTCGACGGGGAGGCTCTCAAGCTACGAGCAGTACTTC,CASSTGRLSSYEQYF
TRBV4-1,-,TRBJ1-2,-,TGCGCCAGCAGCCAAGGGGCAGATGGCTACACCTTC,CASSQGADGYTF
TRBV5-4,-,TRBJ2-6,-,TGTGCCAGCAGCTTGGACGGGTTCTCTGGGGCCAACGTCCTGACTTTC,CASSLDGFSGANVLTF
TRBV19,TRBD1,TRBJ1-1,-,TGTGCCAGTAGTATCCTCCGGACAGGGCTTCACACTGAAGCTTTCTTT,CASSILRTGLHTEAFF
TRBV5-5,-,TRBJ2-3,-,TGTGCCAGCAGAAAACAGGGAATTCAATCAGATACGCAGTATTTT,CASRKQGIQSDTQYF
TRBV27,-,TRBJ1-1,-,TGTGCCAGCAGTCCTGAGGGTTGGCGTGGAGCTTTCTTT,CASSPEGWRGAFF
TRBV25-1,TRBD1,TRBJ2-2,-,TGTGCCAGCAGGGAGACAGGGGAAGCCGGGGAGCTGTTTTTT,CASRETGEAGELFF
TRBV7-2,-,TRBJ2-3,-,TGTGCCAGCTCCCTAGGGGGGGGCCTTGGGACAGATACGCAGTATTTT,CASSLGGGLGTDTQYF
TRBV4-1,TRBD1,TRBJ2-5,-,TGCGCCAGCAGCCAAACAGGGGGCTTCGCGCCCAGACGGACCCAGTACTTC,CASSQTGGFAPRRTQYF
TRBV6-1,TRBD1,TRBJ2-7,-,TGTGCCAGCAGCACCGGACAGGGGGCCGACGAGCAGTACTTC,CASSTGQGADEQYF
TRBV14,TRBD1,TRBJ2-2,-,TGTGCCAGCAGCCGCAGGGTGGACAGGGGACTCACCGGGGAGCTGTTTTTT,CASSRRVDRGLTGELFF
TRBV7-2,TRBD1,TRBJ1-1,-,TGTGCCAGCAGCTTTCAAAGGGGGCCGGCTTTCTTT,CASSFQRGPAFF
TRBV30,-,TRBJ2-3,-,TGTGCCTGGAGTGTACTGAGCACAGATACGCAGTATTTT,CAWSVLSTDTQYF
TRBV27,TRBD1,TRBJ2-5,-,TGTGCCAGCAGTTGGGACAGGGTTAAGACCCAGTACTTC,CASSWDRVKTQYF
TRBV4-3,TRBD2,TRBJ2-3,-,TGCGCCAGCAGCCAAGCGGGGGGGCGGACAGATACGCAGTATTTT,CASSQAGGRTDTQYF
TRBV11-2,-,TRBJ1-1,-,TGTGCCAGCAGCTTAGAGGGCAGGGTGAACACTGAAGCTTTCTTT,CASSLEGRVNTEAFF
TRBV6-5,-,TRBJ2-2,few,TGTGCCAGCACGACTCCGAACCGTGCCGGGGAGCTGTTTTTT,CASTTPNRAGELFF
TRBV6-1,-,TRBJ2-1,-,TGTGCCAGCAGTGTCAGGGGCCCCTACAATGAGCAGTTCTTC,CASSVRGPYNEQFF
TRBV5-1,-,TRBJ2-1,-,TGCGCCAGCAGCTTTTCTGAGGGAAATGAGCAGTTCTTC,CASSFSEGNEQFF
TRBV27,TRBD2,TRBJ2-3,-,TGTGCCAGCAGTTTGGTCGGGGGGGGCACAGATACGCAGTATTTT,CASSLVGGGTDTQYF
TRBV7-8,-,TRBJ1-1,-,TGTGCCAGCAGCTTATCGGGGGTTGAAGCTTTCTTT,CASSLSGVEAFF
TRBV5-8,TRBD1,TRBJ1-1,-,TGTGCCAGTAGACAGGGCAGGAACACTGAAGCTTTCTTT,CASRQGRNTEAFF
TRBV10-1,TRBD1,TRBJ2-7,few,TGCGCCAGCAGTGAAGGGTGGACAGGGGCCTACGAGCAGTACTTC,CASSEGWTGAYEQYF
TRBV7-2,TRBD1,TRBJ1-1,-,TGTGCCAGCAGCTCCGCAAGGCTGCACAGGGGGCATACTGAAGCTTTCTTT,CASSSARLHRGHTEAFF
TRBV6-1,-,TRBJ2-5,-,TGTGCCAGCAGTGAATCGCACGGCCAAGAGACCCAGTACTTC,CASSESHGQETQYF
TRBV10-2,-,TRBJ2-3,few,TGCGCCAGCCGTTTAGGCACAGATACGCAGTATTTT,CASRLGTDTQYF
TRBV5-4,TRBD2,TRBJ2-1,-,TGTGCCAGCAGCTTGGACCAGCGGGGTTTGAATGAGCAGTTCTTC,CASSLDQRGLNEQFF
TRBV11-2,TRBD1,TRBJ1-1,-,TGTGCCAGCAGCTTAGTAGGGACAGGGATCACTGAAGCTTTCTTT,CASSLVGTGITEAFF